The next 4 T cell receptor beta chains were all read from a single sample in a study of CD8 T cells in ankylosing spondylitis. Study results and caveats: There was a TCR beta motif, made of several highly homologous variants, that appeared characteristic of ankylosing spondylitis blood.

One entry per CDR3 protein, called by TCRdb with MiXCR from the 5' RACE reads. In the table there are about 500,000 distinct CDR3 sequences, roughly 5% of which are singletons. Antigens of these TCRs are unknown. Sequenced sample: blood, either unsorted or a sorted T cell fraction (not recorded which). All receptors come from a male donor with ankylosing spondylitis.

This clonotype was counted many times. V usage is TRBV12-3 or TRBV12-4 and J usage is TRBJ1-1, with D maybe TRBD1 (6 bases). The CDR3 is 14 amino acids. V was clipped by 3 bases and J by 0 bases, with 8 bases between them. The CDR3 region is CASSFGQLNTEAFF. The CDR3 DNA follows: TGTGCCAGCAGTTTTGGACAGTTGAACACTGAAGCTTTCTTT.

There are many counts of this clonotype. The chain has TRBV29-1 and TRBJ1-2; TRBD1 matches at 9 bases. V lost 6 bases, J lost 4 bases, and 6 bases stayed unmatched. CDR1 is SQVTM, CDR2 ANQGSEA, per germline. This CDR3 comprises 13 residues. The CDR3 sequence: CSVQGAPGYGYTF. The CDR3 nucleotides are TGCAGCGTACAGGGGGCGCCAGGCTATGGCTACACCTTC. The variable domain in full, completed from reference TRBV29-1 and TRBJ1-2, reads SAVISQKPSRDICQRGTSLTIQCQVDSQVTMMFWYRQQPGQSLTLIATANQGSEATYESGFVIDKFPISRPNLTFSTLTVSNMSPEDSSIYLCSVQGAPGYGYTFGSGTRLTVV.

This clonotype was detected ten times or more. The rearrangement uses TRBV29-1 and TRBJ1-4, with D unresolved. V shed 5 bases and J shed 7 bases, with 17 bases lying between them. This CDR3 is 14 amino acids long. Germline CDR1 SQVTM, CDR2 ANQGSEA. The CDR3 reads CSVLPGPSSEKLFF. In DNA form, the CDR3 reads TGCAGCGTTTTACCGGGCCCTAGTAGTGAAAAACTGTTTTTT.

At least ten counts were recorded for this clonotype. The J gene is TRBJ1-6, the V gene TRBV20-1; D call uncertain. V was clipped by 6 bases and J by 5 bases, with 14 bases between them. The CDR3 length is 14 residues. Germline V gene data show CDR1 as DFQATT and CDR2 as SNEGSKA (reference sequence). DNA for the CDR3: TGCAGTGCCGCCCGGCTGGTCGATAATTCACCCCTCCACTTT. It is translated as CSAARLVDNSPLHF.